The 29 T cell receptor beta chains in this list originate from one sample, sequenced in a study of T cells in Graves' hyperthyroidism and ophthalmopathy. TCR beta CDR3 regions were amplified from RNA transcripts. TCR CDR3 regions were first amplified by RT-PCR with HTBI primers. MiXCR, applied by TCRdb to the multiplex PCR reads, yields one record per CDR3 protein. Of about 420,000 distinct CDR3 sequences in the sample, approximately 14% were seen once. Sequenced material: blood. These receptors were obtained from a woman aged 18-35 years with Graves' hyperthyroidism.

To note about this clonotype: A much larger clone lies a single base off, so this may be a read error. DNA for the CDR3: TGTGCCAGCAGCTGGACAGGGACCACGACAGATACGCAGTATTTT. Protein: CASSWTGTTTDTQYF. The chain uses TRBV7-3 and TRBJ2-3; 8 positions agree with TRBD1. The ends lost 4 bases at V and 3 bases at J; junction bases unmatched: 6. The CDR3 length is 15 residues. Per the germline V gene, CDR1 is SGHTA and CDR2 is FQGTGA.

This clonotype was recorded at least ten times. The V call is TRBV7-3, the J call TRBJ1-1; the D gene is possibly TRBD1 (5 bases). This CDR3 contains 13 residues. With 5 bases removed from V and 7 bases from J, the gap between germline ends came to 14 bases. Germline V gene lookup returns CDR1 SGHTA and CDR2 FQGTGA. The CDR3 DNA reads TGTGCCAGCAGCCCGAATAGGGACGGTGAAGCTTTCTTT. Translation: CASSPNRDGEAFF.

Ten or more counts support this clonotype. J is TRBJ2-1 and V is TRBV4-1, with 14 positions matching TRBD2. The CDR3 consists of 18 residues. V lost 1 base to trimming and J lost 2 bases; unmatched junction nucleotides: 4. Germline CDR1 reads MGHRA; CDR2 reads YSYEKL. The CDR3 sequence: CASSQGTSGGFTYNEQFF. The CDR3, as DNA: TGCGCCAGCAGCCAAGGGACTAGCGGGGGGTTTACCTACAATGAGCAGTTCTTC.

This clonotype was picked up many times. The chain has TRBV6-1 and TRBJ2-3, with 14 positions matching TRBD2. Germline V gene data show CDR1 as MNHNS and CDR2 as SASEGT. The CDR3 spans 16 residues. The J segment lost 3 bases and the V segment lost 10 bases, leaving 9 bases of the junction unmatched. CDR3 sequence: CATRLAGGSRTDTQYF. CDR3 coding DNA: TGTGCCACCAGACTAGCGGGGGGGTCCCGAACAGATACGCAGTATTTT.

The sample holds many counts of this clonotype. This rearrangement joins TRBV5-8 to TRBJ2-5; TRBD2 might be the D (6 bases). Between the trimmed V and J ends, which lost 0 bases and 2 bases, there was a span of 11 bases. Germline loops: CDR1 SGHTS, CDR2 YDEGEE. The CDR3 totals 15 residues. The CDR3 nucleotides read TGTGCCAGCAGCTTGGGGGTGGAGGGACAAGAGACCCAGTACTTC. Amino acid sequence: CASSLGVEGQETQYF.

This clonotype was observed many times. CDR3 bases: TGTGCCAGCACCCTGGACAGGGCCAAGAACACCGGGGAGCTGTTTTTT. It is translated as CASTLDRAKNTGELFF. The V call is TRBV2, the J call TRBJ2-2, with 8 bases matching TRBD1. With 7 bases clipped from V and 1 base from J, the junction kept 8 bases outside the gene matches. The CDR3 has 16 residues. CDR1 and CDR2 from the germline V gene are SNHLY and FYNNEI. Looking up the rest from reference TRBV2 and TRBJ2-2 gives the full variable domain: EPEVTQTPSHQVTQMGQEVILRCVPISNHLYFYWYRQILGQKVEFLVSFYNNEISEKSEIFDDQFSVERPDGSNFTLKIRSTKLEDSAMYFCASTLDRAKNTGELFFGEGSRLTVL.

In regard to this clonotype: Sequence at one end of the junction differs from germline and may be a read error. The chain employs TRBV7-7 and TRBJ2-5, with D perhaps matching TRBD1 (6 bases). The germline V gene has CDR1 SSHAT and CDR2 FNYEAQ (reference sequence). The CDR3 length is 13 residues. This CDR3 is CASSTGTIETQYF. The CDR3 region has the DNA TGTGCTAGCAGCACAGGGACAATAGAGACCCAGTACTTC. The whole variable domain, remainder taken from reference TRBV7-7 and TRBJ2-5, is GAGVSQSPRYKVTKRGQDVTLRCDPISSHATLYWYQQALGQGPEFLTYFNYEAQPDKSGLPSDRFSAERPEGSISTLTIQRTEQRDSAMYRCASSTGTIETQYFGPGTRLLVL.

This clonotype occurred a few times. The chain combines TRBV19 with TRBJ1-2; D not resolved. This CDR3 comprises 13 residues. V was trimmed by 1 base and J by 4 bases, leaving 7 bases between them. Looked up from germline, CDR1 is LNHDA and CDR2 is SQIVND (reference sequence). In DNA, the CDR3 is TGTGCCAGTAGTATAGGACGGTTCTATGGCTACACCTTC. As protein: CASSIGRFYGYTF.

This clonotype occurred a few times. A read error may explain this, as a much larger clone is one base away. This chain connects TRBV15 to TRBJ2-1; 8 nucleotides line up with TRBD1. There are 17 residues in the CDR3. The J segment lost 3 bases and the V segment lost 8 bases, leaving 15 bases of the junction unmatched. CDR1 is LNHNV and CDR2 is YYDKDF in the germline V gene (reference sequence). CDR3 protein: CATRSPILDRVYNEQFF. In nucleotides, the CDR3 is TGTGCCACCCGCTCTCCTATCCTGGACAGGGTCTACAATGAGCAGTTCTTC. Supplemented by reference TRBV15 and TRBJ2-1, the full variable domain reads DAMVIQNPRYQVTQFGKPVTLSCSQTLNHNVMYWYQQKSSQAPKLLFHYYDKDFNNEADTPDNFQSRRPNTSFCFLDIRSPGLGDTAMYLCATRSPILDRVYNEQFFGPGTRLTVL.

The rearrangement links TRBV9 to TRBJ2-7; 9 nucleotides line up with TRBD1. CDR1 is SGDLS and CDR2 is YYNGEE in the germline V gene. With V trimmed by 0 bases and J by 5 bases, 3 bases remained unmatched. The length of the CDR3 is 14 residues. Here the CDR3 DNA reads TGTGCCAGCAGCGTAGAACAGGGGGCCGACGAGCAGTACTTC. Residues: CASSVEQGADEQYF.

The chain links TRBV11-2 to TRBJ2-2; unclear D gene. Looked up from germline, CDR1 is SGHAT and CDR2 is FQNNGV. Trimming left V 6 bases short and J 10 bases short, with 21 bases between. CDR3 length: 15 residues. The CDR3 DNA reads as TGTGCCAGCAGGAAGGCGGTTCCTGGCGGCGAGGAGCTGTTTTTT. The encoded protein is CASRKAVPGGEELFF.

This clonotype appeared many times. The chain employs TRBV4-1 and TRBJ2-3, with D possibly TRBD2 on 5 matching bases. CDR1 and CDR2 (germline): MGHRA, YSYEKL. Trimming cost V 4 bases and J 1 base, with 15 bases left between them. The CDR3 consists of 16 residues. The CDR3 DNA reads TGCGCCAGCAGCCTTCAAGTGAGTAGCGGCACAGATACGCAGTATTTT. Encoded protein: CASSLQVSSGTDTQYF.

The gene calls are TRBV3-1 and TRBJ2-1, with 11 bases aligning to TRBD2. Germline loops: CDR1 LGHDT, CDR2 YNNKEL (reference sequence). V shed 3 bases, J shed 5 bases, and the junction held 15 bases outside the gene matches. This CDR3 is 19 amino acids long. The CDR3 spells CASSQGRVTSGAPDNEQFF. The CDR3 bases are TGTGCCAGCAGCCAGGGCCGTGTGACTAGCGGGGCTCCAGACAATGAGCAGTTCTTC.

This clonotype was observed many times. The J gene is TRBJ1-4, the V gene TRBV11-2; D call uncertain. Germline loops: CDR1 SGHAT, CDR2 FQNNGV. V lost 2 bases, J lost 8 bases, and 12 bases lay in between. This CDR3 region has 14 residues. Here the CDR3 DNA reads TGTGCCAGCAGCTTACAACAGCCTGGGGAAAAACTGTTTTTT. Its protein product is CASSLQQPGEKLFF. Drawing the rest from reference TRBV11-2 and TRBJ1-4, the complete variable domain is EAGVAQSPRYKIIEKRQSVAFWCNPISGHATLYWYQQILGQGPKLLIQFQNNGVVDDSQLPKDRFSAERLKGVDSTLKIQPAKLEDSAVYLCASSLQQPGEKLFFGSGTQLSVL.

This clonotype was recorded at least ten times. The rearrangement uses TRBV18 and TRBJ1-6, with 7 nucleotides matching TRBD1. The CDR3 spans 16 residues. V lost 5 bases, J lost 6 bases, and 10 bases stayed unmatched. CDR1 KGHSH and CDR2 LQKENI come from the germline V gene. This CDR3 reads CASSETGRGGNSPLHF. DNA for the CDR3: TGTGCCAGCTCAGAGACAGGGAGGGGTGGTAATTCACCCCTCCACTTT.

This clonotype was observed a few times. The V gene is TRBV12-3 or TRBV12-4, the J gene TRBJ2-7, with 8 bases aligning to TRBD1. V shed 5 bases, J shed 7 bases, and the junction held 10 bases outside the gene matches. The CDR3 totals 14 residues. The CDR3 bases are TGTGCCAGCAGTCTCGGACAGGGAAGGTGGGAGCAGTACTTC. It specifies CASSLGQGRWEQYF.

This clonotype was recorded only once. The V and J genes are TRBV7-9 and TRBJ2-2; the match to TRBD2 covers 8 bases. Germline CDR1 and CDR2: SEHNR and FQNEAQ (reference sequence). V shed 1 base and J 4 bases; nucleotides not matched to a gene: 11. The CDR3 has 18 amino acids. CDR3 sequence reads: CASSLVDFGGVGTGELFF. CDR3 DNA: TGTGCCAGCAGCTTAGTGGACTTCGGGGGGGTAGGCACCGGGGAGCTGTTTTTT.

The sample holds a few counts of this clonotype. V is TRBV5-1 and J is TRBJ2-3; 16 nucleotides match TRBD2. Looked up from germline, CDR1 is SGHRS and CDR2 is YFSETQ. The CDR3 spans 17 residues. With 4 bases clipped from V and 5 bases from J, the junction kept 7 bases outside the gene matches. The CDR3 DNA follows: TGCGCCAGCAGCCCCACCGGGACTAGCGGGGGGGAAGATACGCAGTATTTT. This encodes CASSPTGTSGGEDTQYF.

This clonotype was observed many times. This sequence joins TRBV5-6 and TRBJ1-2; 9 nucleotides align to TRBD1. This CDR3 region has 14 residues. The germline V gene encodes CDR1 SGHDT and CDR2 YYEEEE. The V gene end was trimmed by 4 bases and the J gene end by 3 bases; junction bases not matched to a gene: 4. CDR3 coding DNA: TGTGCCAGCAGCCCGGACAGGGGTTACTATGGCTACACCTTC. This sequence encodes CASSPDRGYYGYTF.

This clonotype came up many times. V usage is TRBV5-4 and J usage is TRBJ1-6; D perhaps matches TRBD1 (5 bases). Trimming took off 0 bases at V and 1 base at J, with 8 bases between the two ends. In germline, CDR1 is SGHNT, CDR2 YYREEE (reference sequence). This CDR3 has 16 amino acids. CDR3 DNA sequence: TGTGCCAGCAGCTTGGATGACAGTTCCTATAATTCACCCCTCCACTTT. This codes for CASSLDDSSYNSPLHF.

This clonotype was found many times. This sequence joins TRBV4-1 and TRBJ2-3, with 9 bases aligning to TRBD2. Losses at the gene ends were 3 bases for V and 4 bases for J; bases not matched to a gene: 2. Germline V gene data show CDR1 as MGHRA and CDR2 as YSYEKL. The CDR3 consists of 14 residues. CDR3: CASSQGLASDTQYF. The CDR3 region has the DNA TGCGCCAGCAGCCAGGGACTAGCTTCAGATACGCAGTATTTT.

This clonotype was found a few times. The V gene is TRBV7-8, the J gene TRBJ2-5, with D perhaps being TRBD1 or TRBD2 (5 bases each). CDR3 size: 15 residues. Germline CDR1 SGHVS, CDR2 FQNEAQ. The ends were cut back, 5 bases at V and 2 bases at J, with 15 bases in the middle. This CDR3 is CASSPRGVKQETQYF. The CDR3 region has the DNA TGTGCCAGCAGCCCCCGGGGCGTAAAACAAGAGACCCAGTACTTC.

V usage is TRBV15 and J usage is TRBJ1-5; D ambiguous. V was shortened by 3 bases and J by 2 bases, with 14 bases between the two germline ends. CDR1 is LNHNV and CDR2 is YYDKDF in the germline V gene (reference sequence). The CDR3 is 16 residues long. The CDR3 DNA reads TGTGCCACCAGCAGCACCTCAGGATACCGCAATCAGCCCCAGCATTTT. Translated: CATSSTSGYRNQPQHF.

The chain recombines TRBV2 with TRBJ1-2; unclear D gene. There are 17 residues in the CDR3. The ends were cut back, 7 bases at V and 0 bases at J, with 21 bases in the middle. Germline values: CDR1 SNHLY, CDR2 FYNNEI. The CDR3 nucleotides are TGTGCCAGCATTACCCCCCTACCGAGGAGGACTAACTATGGCTACACCTTC. It codes for CASITPLPRRTNYGYTF.

In its sample, this clonotype was seen many times. The rearrangement uses TRBV27 and TRBJ2-7; D unclear. The V end lost 3 bases, the J end lost 3 bases, and 15 bases lay between the germline ends. The length of the CDR3 is 15 residues. Germline loops: CDR1 MNHEY, CDR2 SMNVEV (reference sequence). CDR3 sequence reads: CASSLFAVNIYEQYF. Here the CDR3 DNA reads TGTGCCAGCAGTTTGTTTGCGGTTAACATCTACGAGCAGTACTTC.

This clonotype was picked up many times. The rearrangement links TRBV5-1 to TRBJ2-2; 8 bases match TRBD2. Germline lookup yields CDR1 SGHRS and CDR2 YFSETQ. V lost 1 base and J lost 3; bases outside the gene matches: 5. The CDR3 has 16 residues. As DNA, the CDR3 is TGCGCCAGCAGCTTGCTCCTAGCGGGTGACACCGGGGAGCTGTTTTTT. This translates into CASSLLLAGDTGELFF.

J is TRBJ2-5 and V is TRBV12-3 or TRBV12-4; 7 bases map to TRBD1. Germline trimming cut 6 bases from V and 5 bases from J; bases unmatched to any gene: 9. The CDR3 is 14 amino acids. The CDR3 DNA reads TGTGCCAGCAGGTCGGGGACAGTCCGGGAGACCCAGTACTTC. Protein sequence: CASRSGTVRETQYF.

This clonotype was observed at least ten times. The chain joins TRBV20-1 to TRBJ2-1; D is possibly TRBD2 (7 bases). The CDR3 has 14 residues. CDR1 and CDR2 from the germline V gene are DFQATT and SNEGSKA (reference sequence). V gave up 5 bases and J gave up 6 bases, with 17 bases separating them. The CDR3 region is CSAVSGGPRNEQFF. The CDR3 DNA sequence: TGCAGTGCTGTTTCCGGGGGGCCACGCAATGAGCAGTTCTTC.

This clonotype came up a few times. This chain uses TRBV27 with TRBJ2-3; tentative D call: TRBD2 (6 bases). Per germline, CDR1 MNHEY and CDR2 SMNVEV (reference sequence). Trimming stripped 3 bases from V and 2 bases from J, with 12 bases between. CDR3 length equals 15 residues. The CDR3 region is CASSLWVADTDTQYF. CDR3 nucleotide sequence: TGTGCCAGCAGTTTGTGGGTAGCGGACACAGATACGCAGTATTTT.